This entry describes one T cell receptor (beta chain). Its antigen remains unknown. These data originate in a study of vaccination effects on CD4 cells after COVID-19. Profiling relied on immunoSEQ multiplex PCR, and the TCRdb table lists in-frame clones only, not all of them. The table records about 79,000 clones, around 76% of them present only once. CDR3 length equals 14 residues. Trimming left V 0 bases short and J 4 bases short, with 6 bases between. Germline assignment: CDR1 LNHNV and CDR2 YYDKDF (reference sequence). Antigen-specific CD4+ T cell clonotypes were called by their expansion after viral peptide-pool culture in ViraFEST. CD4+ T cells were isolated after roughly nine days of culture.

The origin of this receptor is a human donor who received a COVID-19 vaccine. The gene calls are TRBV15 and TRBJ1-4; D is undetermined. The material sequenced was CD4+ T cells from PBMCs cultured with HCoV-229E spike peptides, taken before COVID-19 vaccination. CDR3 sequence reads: CATSRDRINEKLFF. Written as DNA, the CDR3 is TGTGCCACCAGCAGAGATCGGATTAATGAAAAACTGTTTTTT.